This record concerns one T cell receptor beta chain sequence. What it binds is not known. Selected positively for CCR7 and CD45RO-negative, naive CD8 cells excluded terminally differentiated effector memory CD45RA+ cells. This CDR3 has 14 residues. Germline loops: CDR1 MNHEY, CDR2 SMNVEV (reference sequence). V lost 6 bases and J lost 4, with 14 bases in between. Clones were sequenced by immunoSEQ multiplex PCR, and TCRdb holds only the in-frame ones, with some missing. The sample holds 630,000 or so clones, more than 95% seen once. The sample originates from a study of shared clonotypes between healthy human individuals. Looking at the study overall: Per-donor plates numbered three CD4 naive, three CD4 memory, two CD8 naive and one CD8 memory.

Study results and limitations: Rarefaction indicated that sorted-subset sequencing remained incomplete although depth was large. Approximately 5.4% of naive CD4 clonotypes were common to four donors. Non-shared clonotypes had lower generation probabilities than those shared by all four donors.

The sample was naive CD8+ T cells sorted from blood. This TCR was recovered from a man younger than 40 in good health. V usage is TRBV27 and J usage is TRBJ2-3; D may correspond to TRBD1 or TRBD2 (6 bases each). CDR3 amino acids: CASRRGAGSDTQYF. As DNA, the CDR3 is TGTGCCAGCAGGAGGGGGGCAGGGTCAGATACGCAGTATTTT.